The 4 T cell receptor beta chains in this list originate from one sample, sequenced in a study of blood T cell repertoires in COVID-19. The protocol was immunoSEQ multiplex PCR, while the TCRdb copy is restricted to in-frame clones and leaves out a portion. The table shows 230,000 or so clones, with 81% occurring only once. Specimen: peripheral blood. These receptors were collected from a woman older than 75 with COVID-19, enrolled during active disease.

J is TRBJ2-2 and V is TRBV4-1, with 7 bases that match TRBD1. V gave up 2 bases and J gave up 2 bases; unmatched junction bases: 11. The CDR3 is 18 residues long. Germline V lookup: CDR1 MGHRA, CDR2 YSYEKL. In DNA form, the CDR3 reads TGCGCCAGCAGCCAATTGGGCCCCCGACAGGGTAACACCGGGGAGCTGTTTTTT. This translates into CASSQLGPRQGNTGELFF.

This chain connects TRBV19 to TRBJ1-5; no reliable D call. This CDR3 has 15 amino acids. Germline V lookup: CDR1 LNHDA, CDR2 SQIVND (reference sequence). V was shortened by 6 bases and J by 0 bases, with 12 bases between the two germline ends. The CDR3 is CASSKEIYSNQPQHF. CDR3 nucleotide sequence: TGTGCCAGTAGCAAGGAGATCTATAGCAATCAGCCCCAGCATTTT.

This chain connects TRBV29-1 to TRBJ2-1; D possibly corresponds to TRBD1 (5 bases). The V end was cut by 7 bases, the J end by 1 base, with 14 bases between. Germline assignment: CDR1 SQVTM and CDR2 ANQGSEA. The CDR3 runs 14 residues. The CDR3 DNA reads TGCAGCGATGGGGCACTTTCTTCCTACAATGAGCAGTTCTTC. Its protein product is CSDGALSSYNEQFF.

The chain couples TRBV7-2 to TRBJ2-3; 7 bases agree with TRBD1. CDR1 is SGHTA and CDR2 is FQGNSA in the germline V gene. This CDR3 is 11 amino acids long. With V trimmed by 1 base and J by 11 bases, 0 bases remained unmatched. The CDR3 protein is CASSLGQGQYF. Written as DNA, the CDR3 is TGTGCCAGCAGCTTAGGACAGGGGCAGTATTTT.